Listed below are T cell receptor beta chains from one sample, sequenced in a study of yellow fever vaccine responses in identical twins. TCRdb recomputed calls from the RT-PCR reads with MiXCR, one row per CDR3 protein. The sample has roughly 800 distinct CDR3 sequences; 85% are singletons. The source material was T cells from blood (PBMCs), unsorted or a sorted subset (not recorded which), sampled before or after yellow fever vaccination (not recorded which). The receptors shown here come from a female donor who received the yellow fever vaccine. CDR3s include the opening cysteine and the closing phenylalanine or tryptophan. Fields, in order: V gene, D gene, J gene, clone size, CDR3 protein, CDR3 DNA. D genes are given only for firm matches. Clone size is stated in some rows and not others, as once, few, many or a class when expanded.

>TRBV15|NA|TRBJ1-1|NA
CATSRDVRQDAFF
TGTGCCACCAGCAGAGATGTAAGACAGGATGCTTTCTTT
>TRBV6-1|NA|TRBJ1-2|once
CASSREAGNYGYTF
TGTGCCAGCAGTCGGGAGGCGGGAAACTATGGCTACACCTTC
>TRBV29-1|TRBD1|TRBJ2-7|NA
CSANQGQGGEQYF
TGCAGCGCCAACCAGGGACAGGGAGGCGAGCAGTACTTC
>TRBV23-1|NA|TRBJ1-1|few
CASSRPEAFF
TGCGCCAGCAGCCGTCCTGAAGCTTTCTTT
>TRBV10-3|NA|TRBJ1-5|NA
CAISEEVSNQPQHF
TGTGCCATCAGTGAAGAGGTGAGCAATCAGCCCCAGCATTTT
>TRBV7-8|NA|TRBJ2-2|NA
CASSLGQRAGELFF
TGTGCCAGCAGCTTGGGCCAGCGGGCCGGGGAGCTGTTTTTT
>TRBV5-1|NA|TRBJ2-1|once
CASSPDASSYNEQFF
TGCGCCAGCAGCCCCGACGCCAGCTCCTACAATGAGCAGTTCTTC
>TRBV4-1|NA|TRBJ1-1|NA
CASGQGSGGNTEAFF
TGCGCCAGCGGCCAAGGATCGGGGGGGAATACTGAAGCTTTCTTT
>TRBV7-6|NA|TRBJ1-5|few
CASSSLGGGQPQHF
TGTGCCAGCAGTTCACTGGGGGGTGGTCAGCCCCAGCATTTT
>TRBV12-3/TRBV12-4|NA|TRBJ2-2|NA
CASSLRLVWGGELFF
TGTGCCAGCAGTTTGAGACTAGTTTGGGGCGGGGAGCTGTTTTTT
>TRBV5-4|NA|TRBJ2-3|NA
CASSLNPPDTQYF
TGTGCCAGCAGCTTAAACCCCCCGGATACGCAGTATTTT
>TRBV11-3|NA|TRBJ2-7|NA
CASSSPFAYEQYF
TGTGCCAGCAGCTCCCCCTTCGCCTACGAGCAGTACTTC
>TRBV23-1|NA|TRBJ2-1|NA
CASSHLTPTGYNEQFF
TGCGCCAGCAGTCATTTGACCCCCACGGGCTACAATGAGCAGTTCTTC
>TRBV24-1|NA|TRBJ2-2|NA
CATSDKWGTGELFF
TGTGCCACCAGTGATAAGTGGGGGACCGGGGAGCTGTTTTTT
>TRBV7-2|NA|TRBJ1-2|NA
CASSLSSGYGYTF
TGTGCCAGCAGCTTAAGTTCCGGCTATGGCTACACCTTC
>TRBV6-5|NA|TRBJ1-5|few
CASSYSWGGNQPQHF
TGTGCCAGCAGTTACTCTTGGGGTGGCAATCAGCCCCAGCATTTT
>TRBV7-2|NA|TRBJ2-3|NA
CASSQQSTDTQYF
TGTGCCAGCAGCCAGCAAAGCACAGATACGCAGTATTTT
>TRBV12-3/TRBV12-4|NA|TRBJ1-5|NA
CASSPRMNGGQPQHF
TGTGCCAGCAGCCCTCGAATGAATGGGGGTCAGCCCCAGCATTTT
>TRBV28|NA|TRBJ2-1|NA
CASRRQQTGNEQFF
TGTGCCAGCAGACGACAGCAAACGGGCAATGAGCAGTTCTTC
>TRBV7-2|NA|TRBJ2-5|NA
CASSLGVGETQYF
TGTGCCAGCAGCTTAGGAGTAGGGGAGACCCAGTACTTC
>TRBV4-2|NA|TRBJ2-5|NA
CASSQGPETSETQYF
TGTGCCAGCAGCCAAGGCCCTGAAACCTCGGAGACCCAGTACTTC
>TRBV4-1|NA|TRBJ1-1|NA
CASSPLKNTEAFF
TGCGCCAGCAGCCCGCTGAAGAACACTGAAGCTTTCTTT
>TRBV3-1|NA|TRBJ2-2|NA
CASSLAMNTGELFF
TGTGCCAGCAGCCTAGCGATGAACACCGGGGAGCTGTTTTTT
>TRBV4-2|NA|TRBJ2-1|NA
CASSQGVGYGEQFF
TGTGCCAGCAGCCAAGGCGTCGGGTACGGTGAGCAGTTCTTC
>TRBV4-3|NA|TRBJ1-5|once
CASSQGSGETQPQHF
TGCGCCAGCAGCCAAGGATCCGGGGAGACTCAGCCCCAGCATTTT
>TRBV12-3/TRBV12-4|NA|TRBJ2-1|NA
CASSLRISQSNEQFF
TGTGCCAGCAGTTTACGTATTTCGCAATCCAATGAGCAGTTCTTC
>TRBV12-5|NA|TRBJ1-1|NA
CASGWRTENTEAFF
TGTGCTAGTGGTTGGAGGACGGAAAACACTGAAGCTTTCTTT
>TRBV6-4|NA|TRBJ1-6|NA
CASRFRALPLHF
TGTGCCAGCAGATTCAGGGCTCTACCCCTCCACTTT
>TRBV4-1|NA|TRBJ1-5|NA
CASSQGPGQQYQPQHF
TGCGCCAGCAGCCAAGGACCGGGACAACAATATCAGCCCCAGCATTTT
>TRBV23-1|NA|TRBJ1-4|NA
CASTTGSTNEKLFF
TGCGCCAGCACCACGGGTTCAACTAATGAAAAACTGTTTTTT
>TRBV3-1|NA|TRBJ2-5|NA
CASSLGRSTETQYF
TGTGCCAGCAGCCTCGGGCGGAGTACGGAGACCCAGTACTTC
>TRBV30|NA|TRBJ1-2|NA
CAWSQQDYYGYTF
TGTGCCTGGAGCCAACAGGACTACTATGGCTACACCTTC
>TRBV7-6|NA|TRBJ2-3|NA
CASSPGPDTQYF
TGTGCCAGCAGCCCCGGTCCAGATACGCAGTATTTT
>TRBV11-1|NA|TRBJ1-1|NA
CASSSRGRAEAFF
TGTGCCAGCAGCTCCCGGGGGCGCGCTGAAGCTTTCTTT
>TRBV28|NA|TRBJ2-7|NA
CASSPTHVSRGF
TGTGCCAGCAGTCCCACCCACGTCAGTAGGGGCTTC
>TRBV11-1|NA|TRBJ1-1|NA
CASSLDGTNTEAFF
TGTGCCAGCAGCTTGGACGGGACCAACACTGAAGCTTTCTTT
>TRBV10-3|NA|TRBJ1-1|NA
CAISEVVPNTEAFF
TGTGCCATCAGTGAGGTTGTGCCGAACACTGAAGCTTTCTTT
>TRBV11-3|NA|TRBJ2-7|NA
CASSSSTYEQYF
TGTGCCAGCAGCTCCTCTACCTACGAGCAGTACTTC
>TRBV4-1|NA|TRBJ1-3|few
CASSPSGHLSGNTIYF
TGCGCCAGCAGCCCTTCAGGGCACCTCTCTGGAAACACCATATATTTT
>TRBV12-3/TRBV12-4|NA|TRBJ1-6|NA
CASSLRPGALHF
TGTGCCAGCAGTTTAAGACCTGGGGCCCTCCACTTT
>TRBV10-1|NA|TRBJ1-3|few
CASSGYGTDSSGNTIYF
TGCGCCAGCAGTGGGTATGGTACTGACAGCTCTGGAAACACCATATATTTT
>TRBV29-1|NA|TRBJ1-1|NA
CSGTRNTEAFF
TGCAGCGGGACAAGAAACACTGAAGCTTTCTTT
>TRBV5-4|TRBD2|TRBJ2-5|once
CASSLDGLAGVGETQYF
TGTGCCAGCAGCTTGGACGGACTAGCGGGAGTAGGGGAGACCCAGTACTTC
>TRBV12-3/TRBV12-4|NA|TRBJ1-5|NA
CASRLQEAAGNQPQHF
TGTGCCAGCAGACTACAGGAAGCGGCCGGCAATCAGCCCCAGCATTTT
>TRBV3-1|NA|TRBJ2-2|NA
CASSLTTGELFF
TGTGCCAGCAGCCTAACGACCGGGGAGCTGTTTTTT
>TRBV4-3|NA|TRBJ1-2|few
CASSPSRGGGYTF
TGCGCCAGCAGCCCCAGTAGAGGCGGCGGCTACACCTTC
>TRBV4-3|TRBD2|TRBJ2-7|NA
CVSSLRTSEVYEQYF
TGCGTCAGCAGCCTGCGGACTAGCGAGGTCTACGAGCAGTACTTC
>TRBV29-1|NA|TRBJ2-7|NA
CSVASASAYEQYF
TGCAGCGTTGCTAGCGCATCAGCCTACGAGCAGTACTTC
>TRBV11-3|NA|TRBJ1-6|NA
CASNRQRGYGSPLHF
TGTGCCAGCAACAGACAGAGAGGTTACGGTTCACCCCTCCACTTT
>TRBV6-2/TRBV6-3|NA|TRBJ1-6|NA
CASSYPGRNSPLHF
TGTGCCAGCAGTTACCCGGGACGTAATTCACCCCTCCACTTT
>TRBV29-1|NA|TRBJ2-1|NA
CSVEGHEQFF
TGCAGCGTTGAGGGCCATGAGCAGTTCTTC
>TRBV23-1|NA|TRBJ1-1|NA
CASGEEFGTEAFF
TGCGCCAGCGGGGAGGAATTTGGAACTGAAGCTTTCTTT
>TRBV5-1|TRBD1|TRBJ1-2|NA
CASSAGQGGTYGYTF
TGCGCCAGCAGCGCAGGACAGGGAGGGACCTATGGCTACACCTTC
>TRBV6-1|NA|TRBJ1-2|few
CASTPRGEARNYGYTF
TGTGCCAGCACTCCACGGGGGGAGGCCCGTAACTATGGCTACACCTTC
>TRBV11-3|TRBD2|TRBJ2-7|NA
CASSLRGQRDSYEQYF
TGTGCCAGCAGCCTCAGAGGGCAGCGGGACTCCTACGAGCAGTACTTC
>TRBV3-1|TRBD2|TRBJ2-1|NA
CASSHPGLAATTLGNEQFF
TGTGCCAGCAGCCATCCGGGACTAGCGGCAACTACTCTTGGAAATGAGCAGTTCTTC
>TRBV27|NA|TRBJ2-1|NA
CASSPRTDSYNEQFF
TGTGCCAGCAGCCCTCGGACGGATTCCTACAATGAGCAGTTCTTC